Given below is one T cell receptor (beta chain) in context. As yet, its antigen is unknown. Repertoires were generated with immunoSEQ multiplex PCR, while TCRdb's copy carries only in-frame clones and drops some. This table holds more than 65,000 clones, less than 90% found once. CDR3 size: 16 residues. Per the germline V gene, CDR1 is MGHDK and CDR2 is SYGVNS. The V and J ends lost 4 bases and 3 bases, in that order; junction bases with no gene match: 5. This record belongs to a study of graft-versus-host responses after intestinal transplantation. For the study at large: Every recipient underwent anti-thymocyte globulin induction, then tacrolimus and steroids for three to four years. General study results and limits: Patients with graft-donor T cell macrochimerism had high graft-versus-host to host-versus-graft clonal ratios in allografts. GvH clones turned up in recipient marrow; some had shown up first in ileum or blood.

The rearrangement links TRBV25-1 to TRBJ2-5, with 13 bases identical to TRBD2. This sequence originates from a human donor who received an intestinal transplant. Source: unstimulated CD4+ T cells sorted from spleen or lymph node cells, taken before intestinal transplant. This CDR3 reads CASSARGLAGKETQYF. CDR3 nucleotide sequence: TGTGCCAGCAGTGCTCGGGGACTAGCGGGAAAAGAGACCCAGTACTTC.